This TCR beta chain stems from a study of blood T cell repertoires in COVID-19 (dated by TCRdb to 2018 to 2020). Regarding the complete study: Samples from collaborators originated in the United States, Italy and Spain and spanned both the acute and convalescent phases of COVID-19. The prospective study material was composed of cDNA or gDNA derived from T cells, B-cell-depleted T cells, or PBMCs. Subjects who had been exposed to COVID-19, were actively infected with it, or had recovered from it provided the deeply sampled blood TCRbeta repertoires that made up the dataset. The repertoires were released in a freely available public database meant as a resource for research on the immune response to SARS-CoV-2. The samples were drawn from the first 160 participants of the ongoing ImmuneRACE study and from about 1,200 subjects provided by 6 global collaborators. A de-identified subject ID, COVID-19 status, age in years and sex were almost always included in the sample metadata. Where HLA class I and class II types were available, the types were taken from metadata supplied by the sample provider, not from assay-based typing. Points the paper makes about the study in general: How much clinical and demographic metadata was included differed by source and by participant, and the metadata was provided uncurated.

Notes on this clone: Its antigen target is currently unknown. Base qualities are not provided; no much larger clone lies one nucleotide away.

CDR1 ENHRY and CDR2 SYGVKD were looked up in the germline V gene. The CDR3, cysteine through phenylalanine, is 15 amino acids long. Only the CDR3 part of the read is kept: 45 bases, read in frame from the first base. The trim is 2 bases for V and 1 base for J, with a gap of 6 bases between the germline ends. TCRbeta CDR3 regions were amplified from genomic DNA by means of the immunoSEQ Assay, a bias-controlled multiplex PCR. As for how the authors treated the data: The number of nucleated cells in each sample was estimated by amplification of reference gene primers within the assay. Sequence reads were collapsed and filtered to measure the absolute abundance of every unique TCRbeta CDR3 rearrangement. For each sample, productive Simpson clonality was calculated as the square root of Simpson's diversity index across productive rearrangements. TCRdb limited this immuneACCESS table to in-frame rearrangements with V and J called. A share of clones is missing; checked studies link under half to unresolved V genes, and the rest is unexplained. Clone size and the V and J calls come from that table; the DNA yielded D and trimming. Recorded for this sample are nearly 80,000 clones; roughly 80% of them occurred a single time. About 5.6% of the sample is held by the ten biggest clonotypes.

Collaborating institutions collected whole blood in K2EDTA tubes following their own protocols. For TCRbeta analysis, collaborator samples were shipped as frozen whole blood, as isolated PBMCs, or as DNA extracted from either sample type. Sequenced: peripheral blood. The TCR originated in a man in his fifties or sixties with active or convalescent COVID-19. Recombination linked TRBV10-3 to TRBJ1-6; the best D guess is TRBD1, with 6 bases matching. The DNA sequence is TGTGCCATCAGTGAGCAGGGGTCCTATAATTCACCCCTCCACTTT. Its coded protein is CAISEQGSYNSPLHF.